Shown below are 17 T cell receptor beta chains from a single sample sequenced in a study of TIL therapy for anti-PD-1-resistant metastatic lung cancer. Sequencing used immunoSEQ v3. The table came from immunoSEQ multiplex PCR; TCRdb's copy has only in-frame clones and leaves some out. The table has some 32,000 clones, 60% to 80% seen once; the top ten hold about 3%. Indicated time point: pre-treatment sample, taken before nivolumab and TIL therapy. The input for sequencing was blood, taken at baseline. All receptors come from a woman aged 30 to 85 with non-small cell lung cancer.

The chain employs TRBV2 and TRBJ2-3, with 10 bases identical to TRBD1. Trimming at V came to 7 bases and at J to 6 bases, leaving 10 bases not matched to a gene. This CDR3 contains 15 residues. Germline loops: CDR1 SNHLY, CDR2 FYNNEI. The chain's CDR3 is CASIPLGTGADTQYF. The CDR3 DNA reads TGTGCCAGCATACCTCTAGGGACAGGGGCCGATACGCAGTATTTT.

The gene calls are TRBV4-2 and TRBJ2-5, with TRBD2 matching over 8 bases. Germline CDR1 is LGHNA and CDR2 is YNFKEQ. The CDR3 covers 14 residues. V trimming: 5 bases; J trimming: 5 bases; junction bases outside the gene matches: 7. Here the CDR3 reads CASSTGTSRETQYF. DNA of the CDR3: TGTGCCAGCAGCACTGGGACTAGTAGGGAGACCCAGTACTTC.

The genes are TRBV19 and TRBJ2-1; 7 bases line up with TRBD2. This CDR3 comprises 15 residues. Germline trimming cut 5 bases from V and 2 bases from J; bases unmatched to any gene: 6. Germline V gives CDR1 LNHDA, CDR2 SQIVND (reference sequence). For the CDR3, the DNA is TGTGCCAGTAGTTCCCCCGGGACTACCTACAATGAGCAGTTCTTC. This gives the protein CASSSPGTTYNEQFF.

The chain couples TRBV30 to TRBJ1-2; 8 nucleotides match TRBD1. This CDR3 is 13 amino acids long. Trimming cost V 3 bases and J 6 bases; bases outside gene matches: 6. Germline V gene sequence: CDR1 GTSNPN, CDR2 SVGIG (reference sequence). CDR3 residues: CAWRPWTGNGYTF. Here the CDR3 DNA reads TGTGCCTGGAGACCTTGGACAGGGAATGGCTACACCTTC.

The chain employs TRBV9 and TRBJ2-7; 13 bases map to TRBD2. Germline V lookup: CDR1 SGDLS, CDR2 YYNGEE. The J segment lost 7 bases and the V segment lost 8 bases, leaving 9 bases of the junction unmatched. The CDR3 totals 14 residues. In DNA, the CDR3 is TGTGCCAGTGAATCCGGGACTAGCGGGGTAGAGCAGTACTTC. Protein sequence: CASESGTSGVEQYF.

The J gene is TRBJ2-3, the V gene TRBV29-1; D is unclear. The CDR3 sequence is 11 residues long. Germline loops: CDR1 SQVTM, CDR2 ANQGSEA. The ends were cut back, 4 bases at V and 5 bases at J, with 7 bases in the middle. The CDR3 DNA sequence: TGCAGCGTTGGTGTGGGAGATACGCAGTATTTT. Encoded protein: CSVGVGDTQYF.

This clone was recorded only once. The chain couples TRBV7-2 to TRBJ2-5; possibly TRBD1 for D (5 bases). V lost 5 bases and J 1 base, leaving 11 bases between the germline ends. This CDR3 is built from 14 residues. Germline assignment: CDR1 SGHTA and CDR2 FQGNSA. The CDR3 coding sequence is TGTGCCAGCAGCCCCAGTAGGGGCCAAGAGACCCAGTACTTC. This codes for CASSPSRGQETQYF. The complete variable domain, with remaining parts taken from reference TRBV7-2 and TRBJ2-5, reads GAGVSQSPSNKVTEKGKDVELRCDPISGHTALYWYRQSLGQGLEFLIYFQGNSAPDKSGLPSDRFSAERTGGSVSTLTIQRTQQEDSAVYLCASSPSRGQETQYFGPGTRLLVL.

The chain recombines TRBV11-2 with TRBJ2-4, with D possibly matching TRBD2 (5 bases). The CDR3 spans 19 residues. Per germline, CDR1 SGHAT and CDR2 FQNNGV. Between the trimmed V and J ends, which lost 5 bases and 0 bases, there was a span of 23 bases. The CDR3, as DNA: TGTGCCAGCAGCCCAGTCTTGGGCTCCGGGGAACTAGCCAAAAACATTCAGTACTTC. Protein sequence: CASSPVLGSGELAKNIQYF.

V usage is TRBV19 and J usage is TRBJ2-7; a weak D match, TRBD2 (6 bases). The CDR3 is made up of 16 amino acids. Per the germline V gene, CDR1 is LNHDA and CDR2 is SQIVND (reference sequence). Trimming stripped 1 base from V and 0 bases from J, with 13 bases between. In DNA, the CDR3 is TGTGCCAGTAGTATAGTTGGGGGGACGTACTCCTACGAGCAGTACTTC. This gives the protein CASSIVGGTYSYEQYF.

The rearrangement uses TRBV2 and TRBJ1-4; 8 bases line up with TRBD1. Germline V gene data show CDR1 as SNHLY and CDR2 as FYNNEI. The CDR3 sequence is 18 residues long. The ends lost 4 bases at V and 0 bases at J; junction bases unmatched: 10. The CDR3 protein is CASSAGQDLVPTNEKLFF. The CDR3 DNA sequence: TGTGCCAGCAGTGCGGGACAGGACCTCGTCCCAACTAATGAAAAACTGTTTTTT.

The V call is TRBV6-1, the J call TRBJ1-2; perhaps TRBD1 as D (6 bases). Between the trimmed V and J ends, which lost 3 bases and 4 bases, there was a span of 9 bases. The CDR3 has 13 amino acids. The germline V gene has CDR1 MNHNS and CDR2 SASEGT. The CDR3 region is CASSETGGYGYTF. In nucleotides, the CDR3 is TGTGCCAGCAGTGAGACAGGTGGCTATGGCTACACCTTC.

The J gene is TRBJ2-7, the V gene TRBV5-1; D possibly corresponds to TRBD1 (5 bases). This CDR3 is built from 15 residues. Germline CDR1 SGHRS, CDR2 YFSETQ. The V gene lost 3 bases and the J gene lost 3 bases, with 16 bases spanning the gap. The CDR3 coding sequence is TGCGCCAGCAGCTGGACAACACAACAAAACTACGAGCAGTACTTC. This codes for CASSWTTQQNYEQYF.

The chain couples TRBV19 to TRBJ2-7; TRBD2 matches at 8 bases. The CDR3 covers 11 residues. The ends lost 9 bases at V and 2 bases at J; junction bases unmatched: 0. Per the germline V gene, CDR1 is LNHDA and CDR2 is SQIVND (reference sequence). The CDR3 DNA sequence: TGTGCCAGCGGGAGGGCCTACGAGCAGTACTTC. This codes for CASGRAYEQYF.

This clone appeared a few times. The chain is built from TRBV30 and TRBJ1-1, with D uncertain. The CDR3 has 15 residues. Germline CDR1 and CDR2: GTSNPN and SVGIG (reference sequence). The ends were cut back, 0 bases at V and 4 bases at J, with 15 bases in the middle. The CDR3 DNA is TGTGCCTGGAGTGTCGGGTCTGCTGGTGTCACTGAAGCTTTCTTT. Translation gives CAWSVGSAGVTEAFF.

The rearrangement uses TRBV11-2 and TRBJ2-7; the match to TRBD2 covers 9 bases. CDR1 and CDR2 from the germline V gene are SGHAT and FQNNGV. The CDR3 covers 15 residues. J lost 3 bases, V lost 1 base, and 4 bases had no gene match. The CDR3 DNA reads TGTGCCAGCAGCTTAGTCGGGACTAGCAGCTACGAGCAGTACTTC. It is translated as CASSLVGTSSYEQYF.

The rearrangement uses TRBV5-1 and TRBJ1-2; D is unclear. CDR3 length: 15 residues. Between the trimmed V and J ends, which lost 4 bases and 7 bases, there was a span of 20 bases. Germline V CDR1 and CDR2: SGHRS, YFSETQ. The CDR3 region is CASSASGEGSGGYTF. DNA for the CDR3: TGCGCCAGCAGCGCCAGTGGGGAGGGCTCGGGTGGCTACACCTTC.

The DNA of the CDR3 is TGTGCCAGCAGCTTAAAGGTGGCCACTGAAGCTTTCTTT. Translation: CASSLKVATEAFF. This rearrangement joins TRBV7-6 to TRBJ1-1; D is uncertain. Germline assignment: CDR1 SGHVS and CDR2 FNYEAQ. The V gene lost 2 bases and the J gene lost 4 bases, with 8 bases spanning the gap. CDR3 length: 13 amino acids.